These 18 T cell receptor beta chains originate from one sample sequenced in a study of radiation and T cells in renal cell carcinoma (TCRdb year 2020). The time point label, as the study defines it: blood 4 weeks post-SBRT, at nephrectomy. The sample's treatment or condition label is to be understood as: 15 Gy SBRT to primary tumor, nephrectomy 4 weeks later. Library preparation employed the immunoSEQ multiplex PCR assay. In its TCRdb copy, this immuneACCESS table keeps in-frame sequences only and misses some clones. Where compared with another copy, unresolved V genes explain less than half of these, and the others have no known cause. This sample holds around 81,000 clones; 85% were observed only once. Approximately 8.6% of the sample is taken by the ten largest. Sequencing used blood, obtained from a patient whose treatment included radiotherapy and nephrectomy. These receptors were taken from a man aged 50-60 years with renal cell carcinoma.

This sequence joins TRBV28 and TRBJ1-5; D gene unclear. Per germline, CDR1 MDHEN and CDR2 SYDVKM. The CDR3 runs to 14 residues. Trimming stripped 6 bases from V and 4 bases from J, with 13 bases between. CDR3 DNA: TGTGCCAGCAGACGCACCGGGAAGAATCAGCCCCAGCATTTT. Protein product: CASRRTGKNQPQHF.

The CDR3 loop is CASSIQTGLSTDTQYF. The CDR3 DNA reads as TGCGCCAGCAGCATACAGACAGGGCTAAGCACAGATACGCAGTATTTT. This chain joins TRBV5-1 and TRBJ2-3; 7 nucleotides agree with TRBD1. Per germline, CDR1 SGHRS and CDR2 YFSETQ. V was clipped by 4 bases and J by 0 bases; unmatched bases: 8. The CDR3 loop spans 16 amino acids. Full variable domain (missing parts from reference TRBV5-1 and TRBJ2-3): KAGVTQTPRYLIKTRGQQVTLSCSPISGHRSVSWYQQTPGQGLQFLFEYFSETQRNKGNFPGRFSGRQFSNSRSEMNVSTLELGDSALYLCASSIQTGLSTDTQYFGPGTRLTVL.

V and J are TRBV7-2 and TRBJ1-2; D is uncertain. The CDR3 is 14 amino acids. CDR1 and CDR2 (germline): SGHTA, FQGNSA. V was cut by 2 bases and J by 3 bases, with 10 bases left in between. This chain's CDR3 is CASSLFKEYYGYTF. The CDR3 nucleotides read TGTGCCAGCAGCTTATTCAAGGAGTACTATGGCTACACCTTC. The entire variable domain, with the rest obtained from reference TRBV7-2 and TRBJ1-2, is as follows: GAGVSQSPSNKVTEKGKDVELRCDPISGHTALYWYRQSLGQGLEFLIYFQGNSAPDKSGLPSDRFSAERTGGSVSTLTIQRTQQEDSAVYLCASSLFKEYYGYTFGSGTRLTVV.

The rearrangement uses TRBV7-8 and TRBJ2-4; D unresolved. CDR3 length equals 15 residues. Germline assignment: CDR1 SGHVS and CDR2 FQNEAQ. V was clipped by 0 bases and J by 8 bases, with 14 bases between them. CDR3 loop: CASSLAPGVGDIQYF. The DNA for the CDR3 is TGTGCCAGCAGCTTAGCGCCAGGTGTGGGTGACATTCAGTACTTC. Full variable domain (missing parts from reference TRBV7-8 and TRBJ2-4): GAGVSQSPRYKVAKRGQDVALRCDPISGHVSLFWYQQALGQGPEFLTYFQNEAQLDKSGLPSDRFFAERPEGSVSTLKIQRTQQEDSAVYLCASSLAPGVGDIQYFGAGTRLSVL.

The genes are TRBV7-3 and TRBJ2-5, with D possibly being TRBD1 (6 bases). Germline CDR1 and CDR2: SGHTA and FQGTGA. Deletions cut 4 bases from V and 5 bases from J, with 17 bases between. The CDR3 runs 15 residues. The CDR3 coding sequence is TGTGCCAGCAGCTCGACAGGCATCTTTTGGGAGACCCAGTACTTC. It is translated as CASSSTGIFWETQYF.

This sequence joins TRBV7-8 and TRBJ2-1, with 8 bases identical to TRBD1. V lost 5 bases to trimming and J lost 4 bases; unmatched junction nucleotides: 4. This CDR3 spans 14 amino acids. Germline CDR1 and CDR2: SGHVS and FQNEAQ. The CDR3: CASSPRDRYNEQFF. CDR3 in DNA: TGTGCCAGCAGCCCCCGGGACAGGTACAATGAGCAGTTCTTC. Complete variable domain (other parts from reference TRBV7-8 and TRBJ2-1): GAGVSQSPRYKVAKRGQDVALRCDPISGHVSLFWYQQALGQGPEFLTYFQNEAQLDKSGLPSDRFFAERPEGSVSTLKIQRTQQEDSAVYLCASSPRDRYNEQFFGPGTRLTVL.

The V gene is TRBV6-5, the J gene TRBJ2-7, with no clear D. The CDR3 is made up of 12 amino acids. Trimming left V 8 bases short and J 7 bases short, with 15 bases between. Germline V lookup: CDR1 MNHEY, CDR2 SVGAGI. The CDR3 reads CASQTLTGEQYF. The CDR3 coding sequence is TGTGCCAGCCAAACTCTCACCGGTGAGCAGTACTTC.

The chain employs TRBV7-3 and TRBJ2-1; 9 nucleotides align to TRBD2. The V and J ends lost 4 bases and 6 bases, in that order; junction bases with no gene match: 10. Germline V gene sequence: CDR1 SGHTA, CDR2 FQGTGA. CDR3 length equals 16 residues. CDR3 region: CASSWNSGSGGNEQFF. The CDR3 DNA sequence: TGTGCCAGCAGCTGGAATAGCGGGAGTGGGGGCAATGAGCAGTTCTTC.

In DNA form, the CDR3 reads TGTGCCATAAGGGATGAGACCCAGTACTTC. It translates to CAIRDETQYF. The rearrangement uses TRBV6-1 and TRBJ2-5; D is unclear. Germline V gives CDR1 MNHNS, CDR2 SASEGT. The length of the CDR3 is 10 residues. Trimming stripped 10 bases from V and 5 bases from J, with 8 bases between.

This chain's CDR3 is CASSTGPGTEAFF. The CDR3 coding sequence is TGCGCCAGCAGTACGGGGCCGGGGACTGAAGCTTTCTTT. The J gene is TRBJ1-1, the V gene TRBV10-1, with a tentative D call TRBD1 (5 bases). There are 13 residues in the CDR3. CDR1 and CDR2 (germline): WNHNN, SYGVQD (reference sequence). The V end was cut by 5 bases, the J end by 5 bases, with 12 bases between.

The J gene is TRBJ2-7, the V gene TRBV4-3, with 9 bases lining up with TRBD1. The CDR3 runs 16 residues. J gave up 5 bases and V 0 bases, and 8 bases lay outside the gene matches. Germline V gene sequence: CDR1 LGHNA, CDR2 YSLEER. In nucleotides, the CDR3 is TGCGCCAGCAGCCAAGATTACGGGACAGGGCGGAACGAGCAGTACTTC. It yields the protein CASSQDYGTGRNEQYF.

The rearrangement uses TRBV10-1 and TRBJ2-3; TRBD1 aligns across 10 bases. Germline V lookup: CDR1 WNHNN, CDR2 SYGVQD (reference sequence). Losses at the gene ends were 9 bases for V and 1 base for J; bases not matched to a gene: 7. The CDR3 is 15 amino acids. The chain's CDR3 is CASSTGGEGTDTQYF. The CDR3 DNA is TGCGCCAGTTCGACAGGGGGCGAGGGCACAGATACGCAGTATTTT.

The chain combines TRBV2 with TRBJ2-5, with 13 bases aligning to TRBD2. This CDR3 has 18 residues. The V segment lost 6 bases and the J segment 0 bases; nucleotides outside the gene matches: 10. Looked up from germline, CDR1 is SNHLY and CDR2 is FYNNEI. The CDR3 DNA reads as TGTGCCAGCAGACACAAGGGACTAGCGGGGTGGTACCAAGAGACCCAGTACTTC. This codes for CASRHKGLAGWYQETQYF.

The rearrangement links TRBV4-1 to TRBJ1-4; D uncertain. With 4 bases removed from V and 6 bases from J, the gap between germline ends came to 9 bases. The CDR3 consists of 13 residues. Per germline, CDR1 MGHRA and CDR2 YSYEKL. The CDR3 DNA reads as TGCGCCAGCAGCCGCGTCCTGGATGAAAAACTGTTTTTT. Its protein is CASSRVLDEKLFF.

The chain employs TRBV19 and TRBJ2-1; D is perhaps TRBD1 or TRBD2 (5 bases each). V gave up 3 bases and J gave up 0 bases, with 18 bases separating them. Germline CDR1 is LNHDA and CDR2 is SQIVND (reference sequence). The CDR3 contains 18 residues. This CDR3 reads CASSIRVRDLSSYNEQFF. The CDR3 nucleotides read TGTGCCAGTAGTATCCGAGTGAGGGACCTGAGCTCCTACAATGAGCAGTTCTTC. The full variable domain, its missing parts supplied by reference TRBV19 and TRBJ2-1, is DGGITQSPKYLFRKEGQNVTLSCEQNLNHDAMYWYRQDPGQGLRLIYYSQIVNDFQKGDIAEGYSVSREKKESFPLTVTSAQKNPTAFYLCASSIRVRDLSSYNEQFFGPGTRLTVL.

This clone has only a few counts. V and J are TRBV30 and TRBJ1-5; 8 bases agree with TRBD1. J gave up 6 bases and V 0 bases, and 7 bases lay outside the gene matches. This CDR3 is 15 amino acids long. The germline V gene encodes CDR1 GTSNPN and CDR2 SVGIG (reference sequence). The CDR3 region is CAWSVGRGLTQPQHF. CDR3 DNA: TGTGCCTGGAGTGTAGGCAGGGGGCTAACTCAGCCCCAGCATTTT.

The chain has TRBV6-1 and TRBJ1-2; D gene uncertain. Germline-derived CDR1 and CDR2 are MNHNS and SASEGT. This CDR3 comprises 12 residues. Trimming removed 1 base from V and 4 bases from J, with 4 bases in between. The CDR3 DNA reads TGTGCCAGCAGTGAAGGGTCCTATGGCTACACCTTC. Translating gives CASSEGSYGYTF.

A single count supports this clone. The chain recombines TRBV19 with TRBJ1-1; D gene ambiguous. V was trimmed by 0 bases and J by 1 base, leaving 6 bases between them. Germline lookup yields CDR1 LNHDA and CDR2 SQIVND (reference sequence). This CDR3 has 14 residues. CDR3 nucleotide sequence: TGTGCCAGTAGTATAGATGCTGGGAACACTGAAGCTTTCTTT. Amino acids: CASSIDAGNTEAFF.